This is a list of T cell receptor beta chains from one sample in a study of blood T cell repertoires in COVID-19. Assay used: immunoSEQ multiplex PCR; TCRdb lists only in-frame clones, some missing. In the table there are about 99,000 clones, about 89% of which are singletons. Sample: peripheral blood. These receptors all come from a man over 45 with acute or convalescent COVID-19. The CDR3 runs from the conserved cysteine through the conserved F or W. The order of the fields is CDR3 DNA, CDR3 protein, J gene, clone size, V gene, D gene. The D gene is left open where the match is weak. Size is stated for part of the rows, as once, few or many counts, or as a class when the clone is expanded.

CDR3 DNA: TGTGCCACCCGCCGGGATCACTCCTACAATGAGCAGTTCTTC; CDR3 protein: CATRRDHSYNEQFF; J gene: TRBJ2-1; clone size: -; V gene: TRBV15; D gene: -
CDR3 DNA: TGTGCCAGCAGCCACTACGAGGGGGTCAATCAGCCCCAGCATTTT; CDR3 protein: CASSHYEGVNQPQHF; J gene: TRBJ1-5; clone size: once; V gene: TRBV4-2; D gene: -
CDR3 DNA: TGTGCCAGCAGTAACTCGGGGGGGGGCTACGAGCAGTACTTC; CDR3 protein: CASSNSGGGYEQYF; J gene: TRBJ2-7; clone size: -; V gene: TRBV6-5; D gene: TRBD2
CDR3 DNA: TGTGCCAGCACCGGGAGCTCCTACAATGAGCAGTTCTTC; CDR3 protein: CASTGSSYNEQFF; J gene: TRBJ2-1; clone size: -; V gene: TRBV9; D gene: -
CDR3 DNA: TGTGCCACCAGGGGCGGATACAATGAGCAGTTCTTC; CDR3 protein: CATRGGYNEQFF; J gene: TRBJ2-1; clone size: -; V gene: TRBV30; D gene: -
CDR3 DNA: TGTGCCACCAGCAGTGGCGGCGGCAGCTCCTACAATGAGCAGTTCTTC; CDR3 protein: CATSSGGGSSYNEQFF; J gene: TRBJ2-1; clone size: -; V gene: TRBV15; D gene: -
CDR3 DNA: TGTGCCAGCAGCACTGGACAGGGAGGGGAGCAGCCCCAGCATTTT; CDR3 protein: CASSTGQGGEQPQHF; J gene: TRBJ1-5; clone size: -; V gene: TRBV5-6; D gene: TRBD1
CDR3 DNA: TGTGCCAGTAGTCCCTTCGACGCAGGGGAGCAGTACTTC; CDR3 protein: CASSPFDAGEQYF; J gene: TRBJ2-7; clone size: -; V gene: TRBV19; D gene: -
CDR3 DNA: TGTGCCAGCAGTTACAGGAGGCACAATGAGCAGTTCTTC; CDR3 protein: CASSYRRHNEQFF; J gene: TRBJ2-1; clone size: -; V gene: TRBV6-2/TRBV6-3; D gene: -
CDR3 DNA: TGTGCCAGCAGCCCCCGGACAGGGGAGAACACCGGGGAGCTGTTTTTT; CDR3 protein: CASSPRTGENTGELFF; J gene: TRBJ2-2; clone size: -; V gene: TRBV5-4; D gene: TRBD1
CDR3 DNA: TGTGCCAGCAGCCTTTTCGGTCAGGGTGACACTGAAGCTTTCTTT; CDR3 protein: CASSLFGQGDTEAFF; J gene: TRBJ1-1; clone size: -; V gene: TRBV3-1/TRBV3-2; D gene: -
CDR3 DNA: TGTGCCAGCAGCCGAGGACTAGCGGGAGGGCCCGGAGACAATGAGCAGTTCTTC; CDR3 protein: CASSRGLAGGPGDNEQFF; J gene: TRBJ2-1; clone size: -; V gene: TRBV28; D gene: TRBD2
CDR3 DNA: TGTGCCAGCACCTTCTCACCCGAAGCTATTTCACCCCTCCACTTT; CDR3 protein: CASTFSPEAISPLHF; J gene: TRBJ1-6; clone size: -; V gene: TRBV5-6; D gene: -
CDR3 DNA: TGTGCCAGTTCAGGGGGGCGCGCCACTGAAGCTTTCTTT; CDR3 protein: CASSGGRATEAFF; J gene: TRBJ1-1; clone size: -; V gene: TRBV9; D gene: TRBD1
CDR3 DNA: TGCAGCGCGACTAGCGGCCCATACAATGAGCAGTTCTTC; CDR3 protein: CSATSGPYNEQFF; J gene: TRBJ2-1; clone size: once; V gene: TRBV29-1; D gene: TRBD2
CDR3 DNA: TGCGCCAGCAGCCAAGATGGGGACTCTGGGGAGACCCAGTACTTC; CDR3 protein: CASSQDGDSGETQYF; J gene: TRBJ2-5; clone size: -; V gene: TRBV4-1; D gene: -
CDR3 DNA: TGCGCCAGCAGTCCCGGGAGGGGGAAGAACACTGAAGCTTTCTTT; CDR3 protein: CASSPGRGKNTEAFF; J gene: TRBJ1-1; clone size: -; V gene: TRBV5-1; D gene: -
CDR3 DNA: TGCGCCAGCAGCTCAACAGGGCACCAAGAGACCCAGTACTTC; CDR3 protein: CASSSTGHQETQYF; J gene: TRBJ2-5; clone size: few; V gene: TRBV5-1; D gene: -
CDR3 DNA: TGTGCCAGCAGACTACAGGGGGCGTCGAATGAGCAGTTCTTC; CDR3 protein: CASRLQGASNEQFF; J gene: TRBJ2-1; clone size: -; V gene: TRBV3-1/TRBV3-2; D gene: TRBD1
CDR3 DNA: TGTGCCACCAGAAGCATCGGGGGGACCCAGTACTTC; CDR3 protein: CATRSIGGTQYF; J gene: TRBJ2-5; clone size: -; V gene: TRBV24-1; D gene: -
CDR3 DNA: TGTGCCAGCAGCGCACAGGGGTACTCTGGGGCCAACGTCCTGACTTTC; CDR3 protein: CASSAQGYSGANVLTF; J gene: TRBJ2-6; clone size: -; V gene: TRBV5-8; D gene: TRBD1
CDR3 DNA: TGTGCCAGCAGCTTAGGGTCCAGCGGGAGTACGTTTGAGCAGTACTTC; CDR3 protein: CASSLGSSGSTFEQYF; J gene: TRBJ2-7; clone size: -; V gene: TRBV7-6; D gene: TRBD2
CDR3 DNA: TGTGCTAGTGGCGAGCCGGGGGGAGGTGTTACCGGGGAGCTGTTTTTT; CDR3 protein: CASGEPGGGVTGELFF; J gene: TRBJ2-2; clone size: -; V gene: TRBV12-5; D gene: TRBD2
CDR3 DNA: TGTGCCAGTAGTATGTATAGCGGAGAGACCCAGTACTTC; CDR3 protein: CASSMYSGETQYF; J gene: TRBJ2-5; clone size: -; V gene: TRBV19; D gene: -
CDR3 DNA: TGTGCCAGCAGCTTAGCGGGGGGACTACTGACCGGGGAGACCCAGTACTTC; CDR3 protein: CASSLAGGLLTGETQYF; J gene: TRBJ2-5; clone size: -; V gene: TRBV7-9; D gene: TRBD2
CDR3 DNA: TGCGCCAGCAGCACCGGGACAGGCGGCTACGAGCAGTACTTC; CDR3 protein: CASSTGTGGYEQYF; J gene: TRBJ2-7; clone size: -; V gene: TRBV5-1; D gene: TRBD1
CDR3 DNA: TGTGCCAGCAGTTACGGGATCGGGAGCTTGACAGATACGCAGTATTTT; CDR3 protein: CASSYGIGSLTDTQYF; J gene: TRBJ2-3; clone size: once; V gene: TRBV6-6; D gene: -
CDR3 DNA: TGCGCCAGCAGCTTAACAGGGGGCAGGGAGACCCAGTACTTC; CDR3 protein: CASSLTGGRETQYF; J gene: TRBJ2-5; clone size: -; V gene: TRBV5-1; D gene: TRBD1
CDR3 DNA: TGTGCCAGCAGTTTAGGGACAGACTATGGCTACACCTTC; CDR3 protein: CASSLGTDYGYTF; J gene: TRBJ1-2; clone size: -; V gene: TRBV28; D gene: TRBD1
CDR3 DNA: TGTGCCAGCAGCTCAGACAGGGGATTGAGCCAGCCCCAGCATTTT; CDR3 protein: CASSSDRGLSQPQHF; J gene: TRBJ1-5; clone size: once; V gene: TRBV5-6; D gene: TRBD1
CDR3 DNA: TGCGCCAGCAGCTTAGGGAGCATCCGCGAGCAGTACTTC; CDR3 protein: CASSLGSIREQYF; J gene: TRBJ2-7; clone size: -; V gene: TRBV5-1; D gene: -
CDR3 DNA: TGTGCCAGTAGTGGAGGACAGGGTTATCAGCCCCAGCATTTT; CDR3 protein: CASSGGQGYQPQHF; J gene: TRBJ1-5; clone size: -; V gene: TRBV19; D gene: TRBD1
CDR3 DNA: TGTGCCACCACTGACGGCAATGAGCAGTTCTTC; CDR3 protein: CATTDGNEQFF; J gene: TRBJ2-1; clone size: -; V gene: TRBV24-1; D gene: -
CDR3 DNA: TGTGCCAGCAGTCAAAGCGGGAGTGGGGAGCTGTTTTTT; CDR3 protein: CASSQSGSGELFF; J gene: TRBJ2-2; clone size: -; V gene: TRBV5-6; D gene: TRBD2
CDR3 DNA: TGCGCCAGCAGTGAAAGCGTCCCCGAGGGTGAGCAGTTCTTC; CDR3 protein: CASSESVPEGEQFF; J gene: TRBJ2-1; clone size: -; V gene: TRBV10-1; D gene: -
CDR3 DNA: TGTGCCAGCAGTTACCGGAGTAGCTCCTACAATGAGCAGTTCTTC; CDR3 protein: CASSYRSSSYNEQFF; J gene: TRBJ2-1; clone size: -; V gene: TRBV6-5; D gene: -
CDR3 DNA: TGTGCCAGCAGCTTGTTTCCCGCGTCGAGCTCCTACAATGAGCAGTTCTTC; CDR3 protein: CASSLFPASSSYNEQFF; J gene: TRBJ2-1; clone size: -; V gene: TRBV7-2; D gene: -
CDR3 DNA: TGTGCCAGCAGCGTAGCTCCCCTAGCGGGAGGATACGAGCAGTACTTC; CDR3 protein: CASSVAPLAGGYEQYF; J gene: TRBJ2-7; clone size: -; V gene: TRBV9; D gene: TRBD2
CDR3 DNA: TGTGCCAGCAGGGACAGGGATACGGACAATCAGCCCCAGCATTTT; CDR3 protein: CASRDRDTDNQPQHF; J gene: TRBJ1-5; clone size: -; V gene: TRBV28; D gene: TRBD1
CDR3 DNA: TGTGCCAGCAGTTACGAGGGCGGACAGGGTCGGACTGAAGCTTTCTTT; CDR3 protein: CASSYEGGQGRTEAFF; J gene: TRBJ1-1; clone size: -; V gene: TRBV6-6; D gene: TRBD1